The 19 T cell receptor beta chains below all came from one sample that was sequenced in a study of OX40 agonist ivuxolimab in advanced cancers. Using immunoSEQ multiplex PCR, the repertoire was profiled, and TCRdb retains in-frame clones only, with some absent. The profile shows under 100,000 clones, roughly 90% of them singletons. The specimen was CD4+ or CD8+ T cells sorted from blood, collected in a trial of the OX40 agonist ivuxolimab. These receptors all come from an adult with an advanced solid tumor such as melanoma, head and neck, liver or kidney cancer.

The chain couples TRBV6-5 to TRBJ1-1; TRBD1 aligns across 7 bases. CDR3 length: 14 amino acids. The V segment lost 5 bases and the J segment 4 bases; nucleotides outside the gene matches: 7. Germline lookup yields CDR1 MNHEY and CDR2 SVGAGI. The CDR3 loop reads CASSELGGFTEAFF. DNA of the CDR3: TGTGCCAGCAGTGAGCTAGGGGGCTTCACTGAAGCTTTCTTT.

This chain joins TRBV5-1 and TRBJ2-3; D gene unclear. The CDR3 runs to 14 residues. The germline V and J ends were trimmed by 0 bases and 1 base, with 6 bases remaining between them. Per germline, CDR1 SGHRS and CDR2 YFSETQ. Here the CDR3 DNA reads TGCGCCAGCAGCTTGGAGTTACGCACAGATACGCAGTATTTT. It encodes CASSLELRTDTQYF.

V and J are TRBV19 and TRBJ1-2; a possible D gene is TRBD1 (5 bases). The ends were cut back, 3 bases at V and 0 bases at J, with 11 bases in the middle. Germline CDR1 and CDR2: LNHDA and SQIVND (reference sequence). CDR3 length: 15 residues. The CDR3 bases are TGTGCCAGTAGTATTGACAGCGGTGCTAACTATGGCTACACCTTC. It codes for CASSIDSGANYGYTF.

The chain links TRBV6-4 to TRBJ2-3; unclear D gene. Looked up from germline, CDR1 is MRHNA and CDR2 is SNTAGT. With 3 bases removed from V and 10 bases from J, the gap between germline ends came to 14 bases. There are 13 residues in the CDR3. The CDR3 region is CASSESLGSAQYF. Here the CDR3 DNA reads TGTGCCAGCAGTGAATCTTTAGGATCGGCGCAGTATTTT.

This chain links TRBV19 with TRBJ2-4; 9 nucleotides agree with TRBD1. V shed 3 bases and J 8 bases; nucleotides not matched to a gene: 8. Per germline, CDR1 LNHDA and CDR2 SQIVND (reference sequence). The CDR3 has 15 amino acids. The CDR3 region has the DNA TGTGCCAGTAGTATCCAAGGACAGGGGAAAGACATTCAGTACTTC. Protein product: CASSIQGQGKDIQYF. Looking up the rest from reference TRBV19 and TRBJ2-4 gives the full variable domain: DGGITQSPKYLFRKEGQNVTLSCEQNLNHDAMYWYRQDPGQGLRLIYYSQIVNDFQKGDIAEGYSVSREKKESFPLTVTSAQKNPTAFYLCASSIQGQGKDIQYFGAGTRLSVL.

The chain recombines TRBV19 with TRBJ2-3; D not certain. Looked up from germline, CDR1 is LNHDA and CDR2 is SQIVND (reference sequence). Trimming pared 5 bases from V and 5 bases from J, leaving 8 bases between. The CDR3 runs 12 residues. In DNA, the CDR3 is TGTGCCAGTAGTCCGTCGGGAGATACGCAGTATTTT. Its translation: CASSPSGDTQYF. The full variable domain, completed using reference TRBV19 and TRBJ2-3, is DGGITQSPKYLFRKEGQNVTLSCEQNLNHDAMYWYRQDPGQGLRLIYYSQIVNDFQKGDIAEGYSVSREKKESFPLTVTSAQKNPTAFYLCASSPSGDTQYFGPGTRLTVL.

The chain combines TRBV18 with TRBJ2-7; 7 bases agree with TRBD2. V dropped 6 bases and J dropped 0; count of bases not matched to a gene: 8. This CDR3 is built from 15 residues. Germline V gives CDR1 KGHSH, CDR2 LQKENI. In DNA, the CDR3 is TGTGCCAGCTCGGGAGGGACGGCAAGCTCCTACGAGCAGTACTTC. Translating gives CASSGGTASSYEQYF.

V is TRBV29-1 and J is TRBJ2-1; 7 positions match TRBD2. J lost 9 bases, V lost 7 bases, and 6 bases had no gene match. Germline CDR1 is SQVTM and CDR2 is ANQGSEA. CDR3 length: 11 amino acids. The CDR3 region is CSGRGGLEQFF. The CDR3 region has the DNA TGCAGCGGTCGGGGAGGGCTTGAGCAGTTCTTC.

The V call is TRBV19, the J call TRBJ2-7, with 8 positions matching TRBD1. Germline CDR1 LNHDA, CDR2 SQIVND (reference sequence). Trimming cost V 4 bases and J 2 bases; bases outside gene matches: 10. The length of the CDR3 is 16 residues. CDR3 coding DNA: TGTGCCAGTAGTAGGGGGTTGAAGACAGGGGCCTACGAGCAGTACTTC. Encoded protein: CASSRGLKTGAYEQYF.

The chain couples TRBV6-5 to TRBJ2-7; 7 bases align to TRBD1. J gave up 5 bases and V 5 bases, and 6 bases lay outside the gene matches. The CDR3 spans 13 residues. The germline V gene encodes CDR1 MNHEY and CDR2 SVGAGI. The CDR3 is CASSTRDRDEQYF. The CDR3, as DNA: TGTGCCAGCAGTACACGCGACAGGGACGAGCAGTACTTC.

The chain is built from TRBV5-1 and TRBJ2-3; D is uncertain. This CDR3 is built from 14 residues. V shed 5 bases and J shed 5 bases, with 15 bases lying between them. Germline V lookup: CDR1 SGHRS, CDR2 YFSETQ. The CDR3 DNA follows: TGCGCCAGCAGACTGGAAAGGGTGGGAGATACGCAGTATTTT. Translation: CASRLERVGDTQYF.

Notes on this clone: The germline gene is not matched at one end of the junction; a read error may be the cause. The rearrangement joins TRBV7-7 to TRBJ2-5; D is perhaps TRBD2 (6 bases). The germline CDR1 and CDR2 sequences are SSHAT and FNYEAQ (reference sequence). This CDR3 has 15 residues. Written as DNA, the CDR3 is TGTGCTAGCAGCTTAGCCCGGGGGAGCCAAGAGACCCAGTACTTC. This codes for CASSLARGSQETQYF.

This rearrangement joins TRBV18 to TRBJ2-5; 9 bases align to TRBD2. The germline CDR1 and CDR2 sequences are KGHSH and LQKENI. This CDR3 has 15 residues. J was trimmed by 5 bases and V by 3 bases; bases with no gene match: 7. The CDR3 loop is CASSPPVAGEETQYF. DNA of the CDR3: TGTGCCAGCTCACCGCCGGTAGCGGGAGAGGAGACCCAGTACTTC.

This sequence joins TRBV7-3 and TRBJ2-7, with 7 bases that match TRBD1. Germline CDR1 and CDR2: SGHTA and FQGTGA. Trimming cost V 6 bases and J 3 bases; bases outside gene matches: 5. The CDR3 totals 13 residues. The CDR3 region is CASSRDRDYEQYF. The CDR3 DNA reads as TGTGCCAGCAGTAGGGACAGAGACTACGAGCAGTACTTC.

The rearrangement uses TRBV18 and TRBJ1-4; no firm D call. The CDR3 consists of 13 residues. V was pared by 9 bases and J by 0 bases, with 8 bases between. The V gene's germline CDR1 is KGHSH and CDR2 LQKENI. CDR3 region: CASAYATNEKLFF. The DNA for the CDR3 is TGTGCCAGTGCCTATGCAACTAATGAAAAACTGTTTTTT. The complete variable domain, with remaining parts taken from reference TRBV18 and TRBJ1-4, reads NAGVMQNPRHLVRRRGQEARLRCSPMKGHSHVYWYRQLPEEGLKFMVYLQKENIIDESGMPKERFSAEFPKEGPSILRIQQVVRGDSAAYFCASAYATNEKLFFGSGTQLSVL.

This chain joins TRBV5-1 and TRBJ2-7; 10 nucleotides align to TRBD1. CDR3 length equals 14 residues. V was pared by 4 bases and J by 5 bases, with 6 bases of the junction left unmatched. The germline CDR1 and CDR2 sequences are SGHRS and YFSETQ. CDR3 sequence reads: CASSPGQGFHEQYF. As DNA, the CDR3 is TGCGCCAGCAGCCCGGGACAGGGGTTCCACGAGCAGTACTTC.

This clone has just a few counts. V and J are TRBV30 and TRBJ1-1; D is possibly TRBD1 (6 bases). V lost 8 bases, J lost 3 bases, and 13 bases lay in between. In germline, CDR1 is GTSNPN, CDR2 SVGIG (reference sequence). The CDR3 sequence is 12 residues long. CDR3 nucleotides: TGTGCCCGGGCGGGGGCGCACACTGAAGCTTTCTTT. Protein sequence: CARAGAHTEAFF.

With respect to this clone: Other DNA sequences in this sample translate to the same CDR3. The V and J genes are TRBV18 and TRBJ2-6; D not resolved. With 3 bases removed from V and 0 bases from J, the gap between germline ends came to 3 bases. The CDR3 runs 14 residues. The germline V gene encodes CDR1 KGHSH and CDR2 LQKENI. CDR3 bases: TGTGCCAGCTCACCGGGCTCTGGGGCCAACGTCCTGACTTTC. Its protein is CASSPGSGANVLTF.

This clone showed up just a few times. The J gene is TRBJ2-2, the V gene TRBV2; D tentatively fits TRBD1 or TRBD2 (5 bases each). In germline, CDR1 is SNHLY, CDR2 FYNNEI. The CDR3 totals 14 residues. The V end was cut by 6 bases, the J end by 1 base, with 9 bases between. Written as DNA, the CDR3 is TGTGCCAGCAGCGGGACCCGGAACACCGGGGAGCTGTTTTTT. It encodes CASSGTRNTGELFF.